This TCR beta chain was sequenced during a study of blood T cell repertoires in COVID-19. In the source study's methods: From reference gene primer amplification, estimates of nucleated cell counts were derived. Assay: immunoSEQ multiplex PCR; the TCRdb copy retains only in-frame clones and omits some. V and J calls and clone size are as listed in that table; D and trimming were resolved from the DNA. This table holds more than 130,000 clones, 80% to 90% found once. Germline V gene sequence: CDR1 MGHRA, CDR2 YSYEKL. The V end was cut by 2 bases, the J end by 9 bases, with 8 bases between. The CDR3 has 13 amino acids.

The chain links TRBV4-1 to TRBJ1-6; a possible D gene is TRBD1 (6 bases). Sequencing was done on a sample of peripheral blood. The source of this sequence is a middle-aged woman with acute or convalescent COVID-19. Here the CDR3 reads CASSQLQGSPLHF. The CDR3 region has the DNA TGCGCCAGCAGCCAACTACAGGGTTCACCCCTCCACTTT.